The 30 T cell receptor beta chains below come from one sample, sequenced in a study of early T cells in non-severe SARS-CoV-2 infection. From the 5' RACE reads, TCRdb called clonotypes with MiXCR, one entry per CDR3 protein. The table lists 50,000 to 65,000 distinct CDR3 sequences, about 9.3% of them singletons. Sequencing was done on a sample of whole blood. These TCRs come from an adult who was a healthcare worker with PCR-confirmed SARS-CoV-2 infection or an uninfected control (not recorded which).

This clonotype was counted ten times or more. This sequence joins TRBV7-2 and TRBJ1-1; D perhaps matches TRBD1 (5 bases). Trimming shortened V by 3 bases and J by 1 base, and 9 bases separated the two germline ends. This CDR3 spans 14 amino acids. Germline assignment: CDR1 SGHTA and CDR2 FQGNSA. CDR3 nucleotide sequence: TGTGCCAGCAGCTTCGGGACGGCGAACACTGAAGCTTTCTTT. Encoded protein: CASSFGTANTEAFF.

J is TRBJ1-1 and V is TRBV6-2 or TRBV6-3, with 7 bases lining up with TRBD1. Germline loops: CDR1 MNHEY, CDR2 SVGEGT. The V and J ends lost 6 bases and 4 bases, in that order; junction bases with no gene match: 5. The CDR3 runs to 13 residues. The CDR3 here is CASRVQGSTEAFF. CDR3 DNA sequence: TGTGCCAGCAGAGTACAGGGGAGCACTGAAGCTTTCTTT.

Ten or more counts support this clonotype. V gene TRBV2 combines with J gene TRBJ1-2, with D perhaps matching TRBD1 (6 bases). This CDR3 region has 12 residues. Germline V lookup: CDR1 SNHLY, CDR2 FYNNEI. The CDR3 loop reads CESPGGAYGYTF. The CDR3 DNA reads as TGTGAGAGCCCGGGGGGGGCCTATGGCTACACCTTC.

This clonotype was recorded many times. J is TRBJ2-1 and V is TRBV5-8, with TRBD2 identical over 10 bases. In germline, CDR1 is SGHTS, CDR2 YDEGEE. V shed 0 bases, J shed 11 bases, and the junction held 5 bases outside the gene matches. This CDR3 has 14 residues. The chain's CDR3 is CASSLGLAGAKQFF. The CDR3 coding sequence is TGTGCCAGCAGCTTGGGGCTAGCGGGGGCCAAGCAGTTCTTC.

There are many counts of this clonotype. The rearrangement links TRBV7-3 to TRBJ2-1, with 7 bases fitting TRBD2. The CDR3 loop spans 14 amino acids. V dropped 5 bases and J dropped 1; count of bases not matched to a gene: 2. Germline V CDR1 and CDR2: SGHTA, FQGTGA. In nucleotides, the CDR3 is TGTGCCAGCAGCCAACTAGCGTCCTACAATGAGCAGTTCTTC. Encoded protein: CASSQLASYNEQFF.

This clonotype was detected many times. This rearrangement joins TRBV20-1 to TRBJ1-1; D may be TRBD1 (5 bases). Trimming took 4 bases from V and 1 from J, leaving 7 bases between them. The CDR3 runs to 12 residues. Looked up from germline, CDR1 is DFQATT and CDR2 is SNEGSKA (reference sequence). The CDR3 spells CSAKTANTEAFF. In DNA, the CDR3 is TGCAGTGCTAAGACAGCGAACACTGAAGCTTTCTTT.

The V and J genes are TRBV2 and TRBJ2-6; tentatively, D is TRBD1 or TRBD2 (5 bases each). V was clipped by 8 bases and J by 2 bases, with 19 bases between them. CDR1 is SNHLY, CDR2 FYNNEI, per germline. The CDR3 extends over 17 amino acids. This chain's CDR3 is CASHRTGLAAGANVLTF. In DNA, the CDR3 is TGTGCCAGCCACAGAACAGGACTTGCGGCTGGGGCCAACGTCCTGACTTTC.

This clonotype was seen many times. This chain uses TRBV6-2 or TRBV6-3 with TRBJ2-1, with D maybe TRBD1 (5 bases). CDR3 length equals 14 residues. V lost 6 bases and J 5 bases, leaving 14 bases between the germline ends. Germline loops: CDR1 MNHEY, CDR2 SVGEGT. CDR3: CASRPRQPNNEQFF. CDR3 coding DNA: TGTGCCAGCAGGCCACGACAGCCCAACAATGAGCAGTTCTTC.

This clonotype was counted many times. The DNA for the CDR3 is TGTGCCAGCAGCCAAAGGGCACTAGCGGGGGACATTCAGTACTTC. This sequence encodes CASSQRALAGDIQYF. This chain connects TRBV3-1 to TRBJ2-4; 11 bases are shared with TRBD2. The CDR3 is 15 residues long. Germline lookup yields CDR1 LGHDT and CDR2 YNNKEL (reference sequence). The junction had 5 bases not matched to a gene; V was cut back by 2 bases and J by 8 bases.

At least ten counts were recorded for this clonotype. The chain uses TRBV24-1 and TRBJ1-1; no reliable D call. The CDR3 has 12 amino acids. V was cut by 4 bases and J by 2 bases, with 4 bases left in between. The germline CDR1 and CDR2 sequences are KGHDR and SFDVKD. CDR3 region: CATSDGNTEAFF. CDR3 nucleotides: TGTGCCACCAGTGACGGAAACACTGAAGCTTTCTTT.

This clonotype was seen at least ten times. This chain links TRBV10-1 with TRBJ1-5; D might be TRBD1 (5 bases). Trimming stripped 4 bases from V and 4 bases from J, with 14 bases between. Per germline, CDR1 WNHNN and CDR2 SYGVQD (reference sequence). This CDR3 is 15 amino acids long. CDR3 protein: CASSVSREGNQPQHF. The DNA for the CDR3 is TGCGCCAGCAGTGTATCCAGGGAGGGAAATCAGCCCCAGCATTTT.

The sample holds many counts of this clonotype. The rearrangement uses TRBV2 and TRBJ2-4; TRBD1 matches at 7 bases. This CDR3 spans 13 amino acids. The V gene end was trimmed by 7 bases and the J gene end by 6 bases; junction bases not matched to a gene: 6. In germline, CDR1 is SNHLY, CDR2 FYNNEI. The CDR3 nucleotides read TGTGCCAGCAATCGGGACAGTGGAAACATTCAGTACTTC. This codes for CASNRDSGNIQYF.

The rearrangement links TRBV12-3 or TRBV12-4 to TRBJ1-1; possibly TRBD1 for D (6 bases). Deletions cut 3 bases from V and 4 bases from J, with 12 bases between. The CDR3 covers 14 residues. The CDR3 region is CASSLLTGSTEAFF. CDR3 nucleotide sequence: TGTGCCAGCAGTTTGCTCACAGGGTCCACTGAAGCTTTCTTT.

This clonotype was picked up a small number of times. The chain carries TRBV2 and TRBJ1-2, with unresolved D. The CDR3 covers 13 residues. V gave up 7 bases and J gave up 2 bases, with 11 bases separating them. The V gene's germline CDR1 is SNHLY and CDR2 FYNNEI. DNA for the CDR3: TGTGCCAGCACTGACCTAGGAAACTATGGCTACACCTTC. Translating gives CASTDLGNYGYTF.

Only a few counts were recorded for this clonotype. This chain links TRBV2 with TRBJ1-2; no reliable D call. The CDR3 has 13 residues. V was trimmed by 4 bases and J by 4 bases, leaving 10 bases between them. Germline V lookup: CDR1 SNHLY, CDR2 FYNNEI. The CDR3 sequence is CASSAGNGYGYTF. CDR3 DNA sequence: TGTGCCAGCAGTGCTGGGAACGGCTATGGCTACACCTTC.

This clonotype was recorded many times. The genes are TRBV13 and TRBJ2-3; no reliable D call. The CDR3 runs to 14 residues. Trimming pared 5 bases from V and 2 bases from J, leaving 11 bases between. Per germline, CDR1 PRHDT and CDR2 FYEKMQ (reference sequence). Here the CDR3 reads CASSLTQSTDTQYF. DNA of the CDR3: TGTGCCAGCAGCCTCACACAATCCACAGATACGCAGTATTTT.

This clonotype has a count of ten or more. The chain recombines TRBV7-9 with TRBJ1-4; maybe TRBD1 (6 bases). The CDR3 loop spans 15 amino acids. Deletions cut 5 bases from V and 6 bases from J, with 16 bases between. The germline V gene has CDR1 SEHNR and CDR2 FQNEAQ (reference sequence). Here the CDR3 DNA reads TGTGCCAGCAGCAGAGTTACAGGGTTGGATGAAAAACTGTTTTTT. Translated, it gives CASSRVTGLDEKLFF.

This clonotype was seen ten or more times. J is TRBJ2-4 and V is TRBV7-2; weak D call: TRBD1 (5 bases). Germline V gives CDR1 SGHTA, CDR2 FQGNSA. The CDR3 is 15 amino acids. V gave up 2 bases and J gave up 6 bases, with 14 bases separating them. CDR3 in DNA: TGTGCCAGCAGCTTAAGTATGGGGCAGGGAAACATTCAGTACTTC. Protein: CASSLSMGQGNIQYF.

This clonotype appeared many times. The chain recombines TRBV6-5 with TRBJ2-1; D remains unclear. With 5 bases removed from V and 0 bases from J, the gap between germline ends came to 11 bases. Germline V CDR1 and CDR2: MNHEY, SVGAGI. This CDR3 is 15 amino acids long. The CDR3 loop reads CASSGTWGSYNEQFF. CDR3 nucleotides: TGTGCCAGCAGTGGCACCTGGGGCTCCTACAATGAGCAGTTCTTC.

This clonotype was picked up many times. V is TRBV7-2 and J is TRBJ2-3; 9 nucleotides line up with TRBD2. CDR3 length: 16 residues. The ends lost 4 bases at V and 4 bases at J; junction bases unmatched: 9. Germline-derived CDR1 and CDR2 are SGHTA and FQGNSA. The CDR3 loop is CASSSPAAGGADTQYF. The CDR3 DNA reads TGTGCCAGCAGCTCCCCGGCTGCGGGGGGGGCAGATACGCAGTATTTT.

This clonotype has at least ten counts. The V and J genes are TRBV25-1 and TRBJ2-5, with 11 bases matching TRBD2. V lost 4 bases and J lost 1; bases outside the gene matches: 5. Germline values: CDR1 MGHDK, CDR2 SYGVNS. CDR3 length: 16 residues. This chain's CDR3 is CASSGWGTSGQETQYF. CDR3 nucleotide sequence: TGTGCCAGCAGTGGGTGGGGGACTAGCGGCCAAGAGACCCAGTACTTC.

CDR3 protein: CSAPGTRGPRELFF. The CDR3 DNA sequence: TGCAGTGCCCCCGGGACTAGGGGCCCCCGGGAGCTGTTTTTT. V gene TRBV20-1 combines with J gene TRBJ2-2; 8 nucleotides align to TRBD2. The V and J ends lost 6 bases and 9 bases, in that order; junction bases with no gene match: 12. Germline loops: CDR1 DFQATT, CDR2 SNEGSKA (reference sequence). This CDR3 spans 14 amino acids.

The V gene is TRBV11-1, the J gene TRBJ1-3; D call uncertain. The V and J ends lost 5 bases and 7 bases respectively, with 9 bases between them. This CDR3 has 12 amino acids. Germline assignment: CDR1 SGHAT and CDR2 FQDESV (reference sequence). CDR3 region: CASSKGRNTIYF. DNA for the CDR3: TGTGCCAGCAGCAAAGGCCGGAACACCATATATTTT.

This clonotype has ten or more counts. This chain joins TRBV20-1 and TRBJ2-3; TRBD2 might be the D (6 bases). The CDR3 extends over 13 amino acids. V lost 5 bases and J lost 6, with 15 bases in between. Per germline, CDR1 DFQATT and CDR2 SNEGSKA (reference sequence). The CDR3: CSAGGITRDTQYF. The CDR3 DNA reads TGCAGTGCTGGGGGGATCACTCGTGATACGCAGTATTTT.

In this sample, this clonotype turned up a few times. The rearrangement links TRBV11-2 to TRBJ2-5; D is uncertain. Looked up from germline, CDR1 is SGHAT and CDR2 is FQNNGV. There are 15 residues in the CDR3. V dropped 2 bases and J dropped 2 bases, with 12 bases sitting between them. The CDR3 DNA reads as TGTGCCAGCAGCTTATTTGGAGAACAGCAAGAGACCCAGTACTTC. This sequence encodes CASSLFGEQQETQYF.

The chain links TRBV27 to TRBJ1-5; no definite D call. CDR1 and CDR2 from the germline V gene are MNHEY and SMNVEV (reference sequence). CDR3 size: 15 residues. Deletions cut 0 bases from V and 0 bases from J, with 6 bases between. The CDR3 sequence: CASSLSQYSNQPQHF. In DNA, the CDR3 is TGTGCCAGCAGTTTATCTCAGTATAGCAATCAGCCCCAGCATTTT.

There are many counts of this clonotype. V gene TRBV20-1 combines with J gene TRBJ1-1; D possibly corresponds to TRBD1 (5 bases). The CDR3 contains 15 residues. Germline values: CDR1 DFQATT, CDR2 SNEGSKA (reference sequence). V lost 6 bases and J lost 4, with 21 bases in between. The CDR3 is CSAIRFGGSSTEAFF. The CDR3 bases are TGCAGTGCAATCCGTTTTGGGGGTTCGAGCACTGAAGCTTTCTTT.

This clonotype was counted many times. V is TRBV2 and J is TRBJ2-6; D is possibly TRBD1 or TRBD2 (5 bases each). The CDR3 covers 15 residues. The V end lost 6 bases, the J end lost 0 bases, and 9 bases lay between the germline ends. Germline V lookup: CDR1 SNHLY, CDR2 FYNNEI. This chain's CDR3 is CASRRDLSGANVLTF. The CDR3 nucleotides are TGTGCCAGCAGGAGGGACCTCTCTGGGGCCAACGTCCTGACTTTC.

This clonotype was recorded many times. This sequence joins TRBV7-9 and TRBJ1-1; D gene uncertain. The length of the CDR3 is 13 residues. CDR1 SEHNR and CDR2 FQNEAQ come from the germline V gene (reference sequence). Trimming cost V 2 bases and J 3 bases, with 7 bases left between them. The CDR3 loop is CASSLLPDTEAFF. In nucleotides, the CDR3 is TGTGCCAGCAGCTTACTCCCCGACACTGAAGCTTTCTTT. Based on the CDR3 plus reference TRBV7-9 and TRBJ1-1, the full variable domain is DTGVSQNPRHKITKRGQNVTFRCDPISEHNRLYWYRQTLGQGPEFLTYFQNEAQLEKSRLLSDRFSAERPKGSFSTLEIQRTEQGDSAMYLCASSLLPDTEAFFGQGTRLTVV.

The table lists this clonotype with many counts. The V gene is TRBV7-3, the J gene TRBJ2-1; 9 nucleotides agree with TRBD2. This CDR3 contains 15 residues. The V gene end was trimmed by 2 bases and the J gene end by 3 bases; junction bases not matched to a gene: 2. CDR1 is SGHTA and CDR2 is FQGTGA in the germline V gene. The CDR3 is CASSLDSGGYNEQFF. The DNA for the CDR3 is TGTGCCAGCAGCTTAGATAGCGGGGGCTACAATGAGCAGTTCTTC.